This TCR beta chain appears in the sequencing data of a study of blood T cell repertoires in COVID-19. The wider study: The United States, Italy and Spain were the sources of the acute and convalescent COVID-19 samples.

Methods used by the authors: Amplification of reference gene primers was used by the study to estimate nucleated cell counts. Libraries were prepared by immunoSEQ multiplex PCR; TCRdb keeps only in-frame clonotypes and omits some of them. V and J calls and clone size come straight from that table; D and trimming were deduced from the DNA. The sample lists about 120,000 clones; 80% to 90% were seen once. This clone came up once. The V gene's germline CDR1 is MDHEN and CDR2 SYDVKM. The CDR3 is made up of 14 amino acids. Trimming shortened V by 5 bases and J by 7 bases, and 17 bases separated the two germline ends.

Input material: peripheral blood. The rearrangement joins TRBV28 to TRBJ1-1; a weak D match, TRBD1 (5 bases). This clonotype originated in a man between 65 and 79 years old with active or convalescent COVID-19. CDR3 bases: TGTGCCAGCAGTGACTTGGGGGGTATAATTGAAGCTTTCTTT. It encodes CASSDLGGIIEAFF.